This TCR beta chain was sequenced for a study of T cell responses to AZD1222 COVID-19 vaccine. V gave up 0 bases and J gave up 15 bases, with 11 bases separating them. Germline-derived CDR1 and CDR2 are KGHDR and SFDVKD. The CDR3 contains 12 residues. Libraries were prepared by immunoSEQ multiplex PCR; TCRdb keeps only in-frame clonotypes and omits some of them. This sample yields 150,000 to 250,000 clones, of which 85% to 95% are seen a single time; around 1% belongs to the top ten. This specimen was peripheral blood, taken 28 days after the second AZD1222 dose. This receptor was obtained from an adult who received the AZD1222 COVID-19 vaccine. The rearrangement joins TRBV24-1 to TRBJ2-1, with D perhaps assigned TRBD1 or TRBD2 (6 bases each). The CDR3 sequence is CATSDLGGLRFF. The CDR3 DNA is TGTGCCACCAGTGATTTGGGGGGGCTGCGGTTCTTC.